The T cell receptor (beta chain) under discussion was sequenced for a study of blood T cell repertoires in COVID-19. Study-wide background: Sites across the United States, Italy and Spain contributed samples from acute and convalescent COVID-19.

CDR1 and CDR2 from the germline V gene are SGHRS and YFSETQ. The V gene lost 4 bases and the J gene lost 1 base, with 8 bases spanning the gap. CDR3 length: 13 residues. In the original processing: It was from reference gene primer amplification that nucleated cell counts were estimated. TCRdb's copy holds only in-frame clones and misses some; the assay was immunoSEQ multiplex PCR. V and J calls and clone size come straight from that table; D and trimming were deduced from the DNA. The sample gives around 99,000 clones, 75% to 95% of which show up once; about 5.5% is in the top ten. The TCR comes from a man aged 45-60 years with acute or convalescent COVID-19. The sequenced sample was peripheral blood. The rearrangement links TRBV5-1 to TRBJ1-1; no firm D call. DNA of the CDR3: TGCGCCAGCAGCGACTCATGGAACACTGAAGCTTTCTTT. Protein sequence: CASSDSWNTEAFF.